One T cell receptor beta chain is described in this entry. Its antigen is still unknown. This record comes from a study of early T cells in non-severe SARS-CoV-2 infection. Study-wide context: Unsorted whole blood bulk RNA was sequenced, with unpaired chains. Study-wide points: Comparison of clonotypes with VDJdb favored anti-spike CD8 responses while missing private and CD4 specificities.

The CDR3 covers 16 residues. Germline loops: CDR1 MNHNS, CDR2 SASEGT. The V gene end was trimmed by 7 bases and the J gene end by 2 bases; junction bases not matched to a gene: 13. MiXCR, applied by TCRdb to the 5' RACE reads, yields one record per CDR3 protein. The data show 100,000 to 130,000 distinct CDR3 sequences, around 10% seen once. V and J are TRBV6-1 and TRBJ2-7, with TRBD1 matching 8 bases. The sample was whole blood. This sequence was found in an adult who was a healthcare worker with PCR-confirmed SARS-CoV-2 infection or an uninfected control (not recorded which). This CDR3 is CASTRAHGTGTYEQYF. CDR3 nucleotide sequence: TGTGCCAGCACCAGAGCCCACGGGACAGGAACCTACGAGCAGTACTTC.